The rows below give T cell receptor beta chains drawn from one sample of a study of blood T cell repertoires in COVID-19. Only in-frame clones appear in the TCRdb table, and some are missing; sequencing was by immunoSEQ multiplex PCR. The table has some 500,000 clones, less than 90% seen once. The sample comprised peripheral blood. These receptor sequences come from a woman between 45 and 65 years old with COVID-19, enrolled during active disease. The CDR3 runs from the conserved cysteine through the conserved F or W. D genes are given only for firm matches. Clone size is stated in some rows and not others, as once, few, many or a class when expanded.

v_gene	d_gene	j_gene	abundance	CDR3aa	CDR3nt
TRBV5-6	TRBD1	TRBJ1-6	-	CASSFGTGVLRPLHF	TGTGCCAGCAGCTTCGGGACAGGGGTATTGCGGCCCCTCCACTTT
TRBV27	-	TRBJ2-7	-	CASSLFPDPSYEQYF	TGTGCCAGCAGTTTATTCCCAGATCCCTCCTACGAGCAGTACTTC
TRBV13	-	TRBJ2-1	-	CASSLAGSYNEQFF	TGTGCCAGCAGCTTAGCCGGTTCCTACAATGAGCAGTTCTTC
TRBV18	TRBD2	TRBJ2-1	few	CASSGSGGNNEQFF	TGTGCCAGCTCAGGTAGCGGGGGAAACAATGAGCAGTTCTTC
TRBV7-8	-	TRBJ1-2	-	CASSLEFGAHRYGYTF	TGTGCCAGCAGCTTAGAGTTTGGGGCGCATCGGTATGGCTACACCTTC
TRBV13	TRBD2	TRBJ2-1	-	CASSSGLATYNEQFF	TGTGCCAGCAGCTCAGGACTAGCAACCTACAATGAGCAGTTCTTC
TRBV15	-	TRBJ1-4	-	CATSRVRGADNEKLFF	TGTGCCACCAGCAGAGTACGGGGGGCTGATAATGAAAAACTGTTTTTT
TRBV27	-	TRBJ2-7	-	CASSSSATYEQYF	TGTGCCAGCAGTTCCAGCGCTACCTACGAGCAGTACTTC
TRBV5-6	-	TRBJ2-2	-	CASRPTGSGELFF	TGTGCCAGCAGACCCACAGGTTCCGGGGAGCTGTTTTTT
TRBV4-1	TRBD2	TRBJ2-5	once	CASSQSRRGGVETQYF	TGCGCCAGCAGCCAATCCCGGCGGGGGGGCGTGGAGACCCAGTACTTC
TRBV11-2	TRBD1	TRBJ2-5	-	CASSSNRGSGETQYF	TGTGCCAGCAGCTCAAACAGGGGATCGGGCGAGACCCAGTACTTC
TRBV30	TRBD1	TRBJ1-3	-	CAWTSWGQGGGNTIYF	TGTGCCTGGACCTCATGGGGACAGGGGGGCGGAAACACCATATATTTT
TRBV9	-	TRBJ1-2	-	CASSMEARGYTF	TGTGCCAGCAGCATGGAAGCGCGCGGCTACACCTTC
TRBV9	TRBD2	TRBJ2-1	once	CASSVDPGGPNEQFF	TGTGCCAGCAGCGTAGACCCGGGGGGGCCTAATGAGCAGTTCTTC
TRBV30	TRBD1	TRBJ1-2	-	CAWTGQGRGGYTF	TGTGCCTGGACTGGACAGGGGAGGGGTGGCTACACCTTC
TRBV11-2	-	TRBJ2-1	once	CASRSPGRGPHNEQFF	TGTGCCAGCAGGTCCCCGGGGCGGGGGCCGCACAATGAGCAGTTCTTC